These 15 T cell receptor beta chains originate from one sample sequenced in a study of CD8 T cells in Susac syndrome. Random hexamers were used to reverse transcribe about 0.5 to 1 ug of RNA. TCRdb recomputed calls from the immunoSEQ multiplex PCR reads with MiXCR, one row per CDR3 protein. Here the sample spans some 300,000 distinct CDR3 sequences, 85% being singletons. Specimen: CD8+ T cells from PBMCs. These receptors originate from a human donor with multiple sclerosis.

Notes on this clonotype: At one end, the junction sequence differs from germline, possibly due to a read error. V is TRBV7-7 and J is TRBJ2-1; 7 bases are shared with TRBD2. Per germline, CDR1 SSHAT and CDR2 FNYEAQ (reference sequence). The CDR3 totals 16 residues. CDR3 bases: TGTGCTAGCAGCCCCTCGGGGTGGGAGGGCTACAATGAGCAGTTCTTC. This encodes CASSPSGWEGYNEQFF.

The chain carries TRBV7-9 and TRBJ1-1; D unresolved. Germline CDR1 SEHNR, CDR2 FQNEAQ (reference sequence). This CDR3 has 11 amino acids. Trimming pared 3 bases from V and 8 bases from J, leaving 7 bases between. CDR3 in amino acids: CASSLSREAFF. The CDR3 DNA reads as TGTGCCAGCAGCTTGAGCCGCGAAGCTTTCTTT.

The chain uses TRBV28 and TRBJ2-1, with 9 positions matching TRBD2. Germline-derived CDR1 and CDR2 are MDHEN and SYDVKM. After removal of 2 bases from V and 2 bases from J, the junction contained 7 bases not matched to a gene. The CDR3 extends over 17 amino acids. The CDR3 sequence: CASSLVSGSGTYNEQFF. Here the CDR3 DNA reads TGTGCCAGCAGTTTAGTTAGCGGGAGTGGCACCTACAATGAGCAGTTCTTC.

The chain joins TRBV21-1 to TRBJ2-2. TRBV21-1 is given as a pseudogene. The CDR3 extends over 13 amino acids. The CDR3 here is CASSTPSSGELFF. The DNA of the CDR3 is TGTGCCAGCAGCACCCCAAGCTCCGGGGAGCTGTTTTTT.

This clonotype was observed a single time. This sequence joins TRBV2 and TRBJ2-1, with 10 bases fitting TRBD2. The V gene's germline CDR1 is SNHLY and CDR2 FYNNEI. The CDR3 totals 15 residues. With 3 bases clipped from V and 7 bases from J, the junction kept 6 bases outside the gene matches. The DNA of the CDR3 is TGTGCCAGCAGTGATATCCTAGCGGGAGATAATGAGCAGTTCTTC. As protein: CASSDILAGDNEQFF.

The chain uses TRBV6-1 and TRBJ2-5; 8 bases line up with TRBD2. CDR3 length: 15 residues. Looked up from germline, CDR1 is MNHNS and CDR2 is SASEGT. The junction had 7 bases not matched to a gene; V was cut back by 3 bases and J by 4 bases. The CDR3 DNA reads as TGTGCCAGCAGTGAGCCGGGAGGGCCTGGAGAGACCCAGTACTTC. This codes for CASSEPGGPGETQYF.

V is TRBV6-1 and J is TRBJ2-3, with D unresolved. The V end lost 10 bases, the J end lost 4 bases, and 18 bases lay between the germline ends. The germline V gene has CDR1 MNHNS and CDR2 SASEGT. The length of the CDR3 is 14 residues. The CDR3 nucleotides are TGTGCCACCCGTGGACCTCTAAAATCAGATACGCAGTATTTT. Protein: CATRGPLKSDTQYF.

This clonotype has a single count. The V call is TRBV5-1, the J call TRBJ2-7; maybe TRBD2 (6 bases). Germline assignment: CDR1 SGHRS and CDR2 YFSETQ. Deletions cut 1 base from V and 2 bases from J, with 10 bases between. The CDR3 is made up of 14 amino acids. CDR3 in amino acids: CASSLTRGAYEQYF. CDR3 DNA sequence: TGCGCCAGCAGCTTGACCCGCGGGGCCTACGAGCAGTACTTC. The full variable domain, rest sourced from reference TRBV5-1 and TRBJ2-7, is KAGVTQTPRYLIKTRGQQVTLSCSPISGHRSVSWYQQTPGQGLQFLFEYFSETQRNKGNFPGRFSGRQFSNSRSEMNVSTLELGDSALYLCASSLTRGAYEQYFGPGTRLTVT.

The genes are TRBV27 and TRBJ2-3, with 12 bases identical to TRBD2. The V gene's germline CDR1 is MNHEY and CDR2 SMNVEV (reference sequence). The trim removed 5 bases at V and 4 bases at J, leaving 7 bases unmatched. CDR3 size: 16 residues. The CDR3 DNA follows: TGTGCCAGCAGTCCCCTCCTAGCGGGAGGGGCAGATACGCAGTATTTT. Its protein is CASSPLLAGGADTQYF.

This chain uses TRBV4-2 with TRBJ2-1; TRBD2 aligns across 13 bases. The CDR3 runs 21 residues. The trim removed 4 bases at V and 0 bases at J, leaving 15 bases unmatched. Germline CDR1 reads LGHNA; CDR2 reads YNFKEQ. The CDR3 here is CASSPDLPGLAGWISYNEQFF. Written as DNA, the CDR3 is TGTGCCAGCAGCCCCGACCTCCCGGGACTAGCGGGATGGATCTCCTACAATGAGCAGTTCTTC.

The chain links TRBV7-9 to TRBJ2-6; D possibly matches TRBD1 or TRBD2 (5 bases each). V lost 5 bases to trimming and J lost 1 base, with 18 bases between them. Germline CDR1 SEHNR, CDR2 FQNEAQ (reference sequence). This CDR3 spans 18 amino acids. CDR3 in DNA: TGTGCCAGCAGCCCGAATTGGGACCAGCGGTCTGGGGCCAACGTCCTGACTTTC. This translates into CASSPNWDQRSGANVLTF.

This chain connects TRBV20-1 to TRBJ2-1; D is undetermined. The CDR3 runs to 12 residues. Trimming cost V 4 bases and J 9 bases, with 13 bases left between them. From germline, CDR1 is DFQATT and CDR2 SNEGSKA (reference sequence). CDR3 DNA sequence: TGCAGTGCTATTATCACCGGTGGTGAGCAGTTCTTC. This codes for CSAIITGGEQFF.

The CDR3 nucleotides read TGTGCCAGCATACAAACGGGAGCTCCCTACGAGCAGTACTTC. It specifies CASIQTGAPYEQYF. The chain uses TRBV2 and TRBJ2-7; TRBD2 is a possible D gene (6 bases). CDR1 and CDR2 (germline): SNHLY, FYNNEI. The CDR3 length is 14 residues. The V and J ends lost 7 bases and 2 bases respectively, with 15 bases between them.

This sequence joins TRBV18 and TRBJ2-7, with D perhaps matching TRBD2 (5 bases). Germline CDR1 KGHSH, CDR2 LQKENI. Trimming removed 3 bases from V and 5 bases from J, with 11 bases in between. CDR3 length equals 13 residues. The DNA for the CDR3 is TGTGCCAGCTCACCCGCGAGGGTACACGAGCAGTACTTC. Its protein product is CASSPARVHEQYF.

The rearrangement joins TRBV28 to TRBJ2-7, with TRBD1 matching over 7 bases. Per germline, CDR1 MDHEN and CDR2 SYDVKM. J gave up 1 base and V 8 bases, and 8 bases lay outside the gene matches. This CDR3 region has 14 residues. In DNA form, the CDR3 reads TGTGCCAGCTGCGACAGGGTTCTGTCCTACGAGCAGTACTTC. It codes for CASCDRVLSYEQYF.